The sequence of this T cell receptor beta chain was determined in a study of shared clonotypes between healthy human individuals. Study-wide context: Donors, aged 18 to 49, were two women and three men.

Every donor, a Caucasian adult, lived in Nashville, Tennessee. Repertoires were generated with immunoSEQ multiplex PCR, while TCRdb's copy carries only in-frame clones and drops some. The sample lists over a million clones; around 95% were seen once. Germline CDR1 MGHRA, CDR2 YSYEKL. The V segment lost 4 bases and the J segment 2 bases; nucleotides outside the gene matches: 8. The CDR3 contains 16 residues. V usage is TRBV4-1 and J usage is TRBJ2-1; 7 bases line up with TRBD1. The clonotype originates from a man aged 25-45 years in good health. Sequencing was performed on naive CD4+ T cells sorted from blood. As to subset: CD45RA+ positively selected. The CDR3 region is CASSPAGTVTYNEQFF. Here the CDR3 DNA reads TGCGCCAGCAGCCCGGCCGGGACAGTGACCTACAATGAGCAGTTCTTC.